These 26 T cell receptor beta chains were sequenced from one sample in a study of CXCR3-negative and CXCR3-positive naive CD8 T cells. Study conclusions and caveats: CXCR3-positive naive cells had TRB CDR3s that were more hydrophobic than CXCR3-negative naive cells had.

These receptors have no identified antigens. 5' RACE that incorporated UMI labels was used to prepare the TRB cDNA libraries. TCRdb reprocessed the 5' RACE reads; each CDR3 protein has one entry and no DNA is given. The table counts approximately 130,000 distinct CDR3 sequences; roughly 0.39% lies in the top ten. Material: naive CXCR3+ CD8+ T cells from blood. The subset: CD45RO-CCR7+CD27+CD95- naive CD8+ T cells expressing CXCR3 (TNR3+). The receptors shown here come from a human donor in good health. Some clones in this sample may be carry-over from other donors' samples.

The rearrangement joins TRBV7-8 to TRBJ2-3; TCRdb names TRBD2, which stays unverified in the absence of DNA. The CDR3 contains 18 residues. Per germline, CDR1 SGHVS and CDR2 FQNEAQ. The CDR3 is CASSFPKGGEARTDTQYF.

The CDR3 protein is CASNGLAATGELFF. This rearrangement joins TRBV19 to TRBJ2-2; without DNA, the TCRdb call of TRBD2 cannot be checked. The CDR3 runs to 14 residues. Germline CDR1 is LNHDA and CDR2 is SQIVND (reference sequence).

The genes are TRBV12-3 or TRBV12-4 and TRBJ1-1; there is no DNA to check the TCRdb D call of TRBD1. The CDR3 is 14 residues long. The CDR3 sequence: CASSFGGMNTEAFF.

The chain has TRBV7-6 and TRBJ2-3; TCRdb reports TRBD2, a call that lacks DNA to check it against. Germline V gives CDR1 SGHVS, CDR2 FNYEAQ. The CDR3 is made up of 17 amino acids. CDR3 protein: CASSLIPYMGPEDTQYF. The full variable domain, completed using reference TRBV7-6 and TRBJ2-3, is GAGVSQSPRYKVTKRGQDVALRCDPISGHVSLYWYRQALGQGPEFLTYFNYEAQQDKSGLPNDRFSAERPEGSISTLTIQRTEQRDSAMYRCASSLIPYMGPEDTQYFGPGTRLTVL.

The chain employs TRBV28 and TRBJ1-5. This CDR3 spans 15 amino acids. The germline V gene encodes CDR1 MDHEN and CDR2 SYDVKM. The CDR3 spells CASSFDGYSNQPQHF.

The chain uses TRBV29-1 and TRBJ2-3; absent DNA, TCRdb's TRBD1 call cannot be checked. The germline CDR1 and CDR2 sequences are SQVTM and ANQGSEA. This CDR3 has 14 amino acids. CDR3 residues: CSVEGAYSTDTQYF.

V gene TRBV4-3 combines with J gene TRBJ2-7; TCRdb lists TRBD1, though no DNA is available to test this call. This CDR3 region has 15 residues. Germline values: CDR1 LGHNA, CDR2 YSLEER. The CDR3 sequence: CASSLRAGTEYEQYF.

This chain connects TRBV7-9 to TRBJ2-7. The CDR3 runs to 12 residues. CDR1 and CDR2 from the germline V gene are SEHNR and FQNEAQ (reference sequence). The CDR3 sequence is CASSIDIYEQYF. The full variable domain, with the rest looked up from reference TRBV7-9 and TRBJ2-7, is DTGVSQNPRHKITKRGQNVTFRCDPISEHNRLYWYRQTLGQGPEFLTYFQNEAQLEKSRLLSDRFSAERPKGSFSTLEIQRTEQGDSAMYLCASSIDIYEQYFGPGTRLTVT.

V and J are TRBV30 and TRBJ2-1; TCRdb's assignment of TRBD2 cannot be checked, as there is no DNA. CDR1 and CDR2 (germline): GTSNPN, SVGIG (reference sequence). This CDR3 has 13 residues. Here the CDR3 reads CAWSPAGPDEQFF.

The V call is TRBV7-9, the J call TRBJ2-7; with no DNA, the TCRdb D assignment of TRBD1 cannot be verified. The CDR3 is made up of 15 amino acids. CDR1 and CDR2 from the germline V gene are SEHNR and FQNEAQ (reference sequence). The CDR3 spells CASSLGLGPSYEQYF.

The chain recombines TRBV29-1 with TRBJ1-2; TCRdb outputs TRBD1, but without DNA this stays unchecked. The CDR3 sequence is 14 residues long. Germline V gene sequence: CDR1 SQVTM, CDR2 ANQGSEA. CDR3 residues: CSALQGPPRYGYTF.

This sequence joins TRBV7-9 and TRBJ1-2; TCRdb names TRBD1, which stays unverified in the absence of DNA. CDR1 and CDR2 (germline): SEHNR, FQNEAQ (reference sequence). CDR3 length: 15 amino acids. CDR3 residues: CASSPTTGLGYGYTF.

This CDR3 reads CASSYRTGERAFF. V and J are TRBV6-5 and TRBJ1-1; as DNA is missing, the TRBD1 call by TCRdb cannot be tested. This CDR3 spans 13 amino acids. Germline CDR1 and CDR2: MNHEY and SVGAGI.

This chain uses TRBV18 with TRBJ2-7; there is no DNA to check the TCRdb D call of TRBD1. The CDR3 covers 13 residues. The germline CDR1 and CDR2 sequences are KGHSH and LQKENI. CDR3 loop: CASSPPGQGEQYF.

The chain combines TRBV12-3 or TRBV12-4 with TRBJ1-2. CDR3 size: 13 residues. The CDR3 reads CASSSYSYYGYTF.

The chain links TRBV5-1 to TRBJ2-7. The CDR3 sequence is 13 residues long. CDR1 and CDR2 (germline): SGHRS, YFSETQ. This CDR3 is CASRSGQWDEQYF. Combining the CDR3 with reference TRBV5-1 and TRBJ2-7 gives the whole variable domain KAGVTQTPRYLIKTRGQQVTLSCSPISGHRSVSWYQQTPGQGLQFLFEYFSETQRNKGNFPGRFSGRQFSNSRSEMNVSTLELGDSALYLCASRSGQWDEQYFGPGTRLTVT.

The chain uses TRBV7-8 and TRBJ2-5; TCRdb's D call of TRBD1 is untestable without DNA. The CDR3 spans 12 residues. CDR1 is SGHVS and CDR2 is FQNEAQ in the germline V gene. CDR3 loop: CASSITGETQYF.

This chain's CDR3 is CASSLGGINTEAFF. The J gene is TRBJ1-1, the V gene TRBV5-1. This CDR3 comprises 14 residues. Germline CDR1 SGHRS, CDR2 YFSETQ.

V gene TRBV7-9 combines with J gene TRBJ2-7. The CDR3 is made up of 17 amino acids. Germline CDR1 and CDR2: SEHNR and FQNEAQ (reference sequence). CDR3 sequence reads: CASSLEGSAGAPYEQYF.

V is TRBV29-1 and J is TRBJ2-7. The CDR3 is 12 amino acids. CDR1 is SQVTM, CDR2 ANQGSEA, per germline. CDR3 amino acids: CSVEISSYEQYF.

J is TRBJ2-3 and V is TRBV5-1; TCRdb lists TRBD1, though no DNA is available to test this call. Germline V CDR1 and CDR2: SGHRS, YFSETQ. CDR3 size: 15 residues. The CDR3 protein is CASSPWQGGADTQYF.

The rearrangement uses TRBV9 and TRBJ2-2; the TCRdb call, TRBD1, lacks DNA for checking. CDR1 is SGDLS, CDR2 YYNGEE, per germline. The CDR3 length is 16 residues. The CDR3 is CASSVGGAANTGELFF.

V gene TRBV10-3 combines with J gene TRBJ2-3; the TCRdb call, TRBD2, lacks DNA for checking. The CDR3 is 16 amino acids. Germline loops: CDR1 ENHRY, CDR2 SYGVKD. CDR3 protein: CAISESRLAGADTQYF.

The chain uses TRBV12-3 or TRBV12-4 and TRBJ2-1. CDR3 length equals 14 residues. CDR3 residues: CASSGEKLTNEQFF.

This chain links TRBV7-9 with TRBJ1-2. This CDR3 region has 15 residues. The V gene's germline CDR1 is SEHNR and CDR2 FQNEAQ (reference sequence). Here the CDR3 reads CASSFSALGNYGYTF.

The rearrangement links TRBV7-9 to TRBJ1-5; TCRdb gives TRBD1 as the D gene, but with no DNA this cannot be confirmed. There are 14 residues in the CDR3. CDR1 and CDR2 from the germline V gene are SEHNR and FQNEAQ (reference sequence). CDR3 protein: CASSLGQGLQPQHF.